The source of this T cell receptor (beta chain) is a study of T cells after yellow fever vaccination (dated by TCRdb to the late 2010s). Regarding the complete study: Libraries from fractions with low cell numbers were prepared with the SMART-Seq v4 Ultra Low Input RNA kit. Two healthy male donors, one aged 18 to 29 and one aged 30 to 39 years, were included in the cohort. Blood samples were taken at several timepoints before and after primary and secondary immunization, and bulk PBMC replicates and cell subsets were isolated. To follow T-cell clones before and after primary and booster YFV17D yellow fever vaccination, bulk TCR alpha and beta repertoires were sequenced over time. The paper as a whole reports these results and caveats: A small fraction of clonotypes appeared in both the CD4 and CD8 compartments, likely as a result of convergent recombination. Most clones expanded after primary vaccination were re-detected after the booster (almost 98% of CD4 and around 88% of CD8), suggesting broad memory maintenance. FACS-sorted repertoires could contain abundant contaminating clonotypes from the bulk population, so computational filtering was required. The secondary T-cell response was found to be weaker but faster than the primary response, with a peak reached on day 5 rather than on day 15. Only a couple of donors were included in the study, so the extent to which the findings can be generalized is limited.

TCR cDNA was synthesized by 5'RACE template switching, through which a universal primer site and unique molecular identifiers were introduced. Priming for cDNA synthesis came from both the TCR alpha and TCR beta constant segments. Library amplification involved two PCR steps, and the second step added sample barcodes and sequencing adapters. Libraries were sequenced on Illumina HiSeq 2500 (2x100 bp) or NovaSeq (2x150 bp). From the authors' description of their analysis: MIGEC was used to demultiplex reads and collapse the reads into UMI consensus sequences, and MiXCR was used for V(D)J alignment. Vaccine-responding clonotypes were defined with edgeR using replicate PBMC samples, requiring FDR below 0.01 and a log2 fold change above 5 up to day 15. CD4 or CD8 identity was assigned to each bulk clonotype according to whether the clonotype was present at higher abundance in the sequenced CD4 repertoire or the sequenced CD8 repertoire. Through fastp at Q25 and MiXCR, TCRdb rebuilt clones from the public reads, retaining in-frame beta chains. Every entry covers one CDR3 protein and lists the most common genes and DNA from its rows. TCRdb's processing, not the authors' own work, is the source of the V and J calls. Across this sample there are about 240,000 distinct CDR3 sequences, with less than 9% seen only once. The ten largest account for roughly 0.9% of the sample.

Taken with the paper, the label for treatment or condition translates to: live attenuated yellow fever vaccine strain. PBMCs were isolated from peripheral blood using a standard Ficoll-Paque protocol. Dynabeads CD4 and CD8 positive selection kits were used to isolate the CD4 and CD8 T-cell fractions. TriZol was used to extract RNA from bulk PBMCs, from CD4 and CD8 fractions, and from dextramer-positive and dextramer-negative fractions. On this clonotype: There is no known antigen for this receptor. Base qualities are not provided; no much larger clone lies one nucleotide away.

From V the trimming removes 6 bases and from J it removes 1 base, while the gene matches leave 8 bases of the junction unaccounted for. The CDR3 measures 15 amino acids from cysteine to phenylalanine. Only the CDR3 DNA stays, 45 bases, in frame from base 1. From the germline V gene, CDR1 is MDHEN and CDR2 is SYDVKM. Sequenced material: CD4+ T cells sorted from PBMCs, taken 15 days after the yellow fever booster vaccination. The rearranged chain carries TRBV28 and TRBJ2-7; 8 junctional bases match TRBD2. This receptor was identified in a man aged 30 to 39 who received the YFV17D yellow fever vaccine. The DNA sequence is as follows: TGTGCCAGCAGCCTTATAAGCGGGAGTTCCTACGAGCAGTACTTC. The resulting protein is CASSLISGSSYEQYF.